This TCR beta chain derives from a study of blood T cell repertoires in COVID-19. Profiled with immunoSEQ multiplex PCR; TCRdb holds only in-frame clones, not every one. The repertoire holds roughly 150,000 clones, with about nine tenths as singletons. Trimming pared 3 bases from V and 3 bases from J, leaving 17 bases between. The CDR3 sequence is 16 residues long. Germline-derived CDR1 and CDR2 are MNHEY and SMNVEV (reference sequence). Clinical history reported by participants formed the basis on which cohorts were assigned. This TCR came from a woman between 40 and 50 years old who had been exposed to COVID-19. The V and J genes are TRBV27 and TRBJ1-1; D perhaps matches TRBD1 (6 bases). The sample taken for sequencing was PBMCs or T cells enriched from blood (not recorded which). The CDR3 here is CASSLGRGLLDTEAFF. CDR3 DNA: TGTGCCAGCAGTTTGGGCAGGGGATTGTTGGACACTGAAGCTTTCTTT.